A selection of T cell receptor beta chains follows, all from one sample in a study of blood T cell repertoires in COVID-19. The data were produced by immunoSEQ multiplex PCR, yet TCRdb's version contains in-frame clones alone and is incomplete. The sample has roughly 80,000 clones, around 88% seen once. The sequenced sample consisted of peripheral blood. These receptors were obtained from a woman of 80 years or more with active or convalescent COVID-19. Each CDR3 is given without its conserved first and last residue. The order of the fields is D gene, V gene, J gene, CDR3 protein. The D gene is left open where the match is weak.

d_gene: .; v_gene: TRBV10-3; j_gene: TRBJ2-2; CDR3aa: AIRSGYTGELF
d_gene: TRBD2; v_gene: TRBV5-4; j_gene: TRBJ2-4; CDR3aa: ASSFGGTIKNIQY
d_gene: .; v_gene: TRBV6-5; j_gene: TRBJ2-7; CDR3aa: ANKIPRGEQY
d_gene: TRBD2; v_gene: TRBV4-1; j_gene: TRBJ2-3; CDR3aa: ASSPYSGRAYTDTQY
d_gene: TRBD1; v_gene: TRBV9; j_gene: TRBJ1-4; CDR3aa: ASSATGGDEKLF
d_gene: .; v_gene: TRBV19; j_gene: TRBJ2-7; CDR3aa: ASSTGRYEQY
d_gene: .; v_gene: TRBV5-6; j_gene: TRBJ2-6; CDR3aa: ASSLGQVIWSGANVLT
d_gene: .; v_gene: TRBV6-5; j_gene: TRBJ2-3; CDR3aa: ASKGGTDTQY
d_gene: .; v_gene: TRBV7-6; j_gene: TRBJ2-1; CDR3aa: ASRRGGGRFGDEQF
d_gene: .; v_gene: TRBV18; j_gene: TRBJ1-5; CDR3aa: ASSPGTNNQPQH
d_gene: TRBD2; v_gene: TRBV28; j_gene: TRBJ2-7; CDR3aa: ASTPAGAVYEQY
d_gene: .; v_gene: TRBV6-1; j_gene: TRBJ1-2; CDR3aa: ASSEAGVGGYT
d_gene: .; v_gene: TRBV29-1; j_gene: TRBJ1-2; CDR3aa: SVESSGVRYGYT
d_gene: TRBD2; v_gene: TRBV6-2/TRBV6-3; j_gene: TRBJ2-7; CDR3aa: ASSYSPSGSYEQY
d_gene: .; v_gene: TRBV28; j_gene: TRBJ2-2; CDR3aa: ATARRDGTGELF
d_gene: TRBD1; v_gene: TRBV5-4; j_gene: TRBJ2-5; CDR3aa: ASSLRQGETQY
d_gene: .; v_gene: TRBV19; j_gene: TRBJ2-7; CDR3aa: ASRKVGSSYEQY
d_gene: TRBD1; v_gene: TRBV6-5; j_gene: TRBJ1-1; CDR3aa: ASRFDRGNTEAF
d_gene: TRBD2; v_gene: TRBV2; j_gene: TRBJ2-7; CDR3aa: ASSASGSRYEQY
d_gene: .; v_gene: TRBV9; j_gene: TRBJ1-3; CDR3aa: ASSATGSGNTIY
d_gene: .; v_gene: TRBV11-3; j_gene: TRBJ2-1; CDR3aa: ASSLGGGYEQF
d_gene: TRBD1; v_gene: TRBV19; j_gene: TRBJ2-7; CDR3aa: ATRSGQHNYAYEQY
d_gene: .; v_gene: TRBV7-3; j_gene: TRBJ1-1; CDR3aa: ASSLTGMNTEAF
d_gene: .; v_gene: TRBV27; j_gene: TRBJ1-2; CDR3aa: ASSSETNYGYT
d_gene: .; v_gene: TRBV5-4; j_gene: TRBJ2-3; CDR3aa: ASSLEVVGSEGDTQY
d_gene: .; v_gene: TRBV5-4; j_gene: TRBJ2-7; CDR3aa: ASSLVGSSREQY
d_gene: .; v_gene: TRBV5-6; j_gene: TRBJ2-6; CDR3aa: ASSRDRSRSGANVLT
d_gene: TRBD1; v_gene: TRBV25-1; j_gene: TRBJ2-5; CDR3aa: ASSPRQGPSETQY
d_gene: TRBD2; v_gene: TRBV7-7; j_gene: TRBJ2-2; CDR3aa: ASSPNSGRNGELF
d_gene: TRBD1; v_gene: TRBV4-2; j_gene: TRBJ1-4; CDR3aa: ASSQGAGGVEKLF
d_gene: .; v_gene: TRBV28; j_gene: TRBJ2-7; CDR3aa: ASSFLYAKTGRRNEQY
d_gene: TRBD1; v_gene: TRBV18; j_gene: TRBJ1-2; CDR3aa: ASSLEGARGYT
d_gene: .; v_gene: TRBV5-4; j_gene: TRBJ1-1; CDR3aa: ASSSLGGVTAF
d_gene: .; v_gene: TRBV7-2; j_gene: TRBJ2-2; CDR3aa: ASSTQGIGGELF
d_gene: TRBD1; v_gene: TRBV18; j_gene: TRBJ1-1; CDR3aa: ASSPRTGSSTEAF
d_gene: TRBD1; v_gene: TRBV9; j_gene: TRBJ1-1; CDR3aa: ASSTRTGVNTEAF
d_gene: TRBD1; v_gene: TRBV2; j_gene: TRBJ1-3; CDR3aa: ATEPGQAGNTIY
d_gene: .; v_gene: TRBV6-5; j_gene: TRBJ2-1; CDR3aa: ASSYSSAGSEF
d_gene: TRBD1; v_gene: TRBV28; j_gene: TRBJ2-3; CDR3aa: ASRTTGSTDTQY
d_gene: .; v_gene: TRBV5-4; j_gene: TRBJ1-2; CDR3aa: ASSLTGRYT
d_gene: TRBD2; v_gene: TRBV27; j_gene: TRBJ2-1; CDR3aa: ASSPVLAGGNEQF
d_gene: TRBD2; v_gene: TRBV6-6; j_gene: TRBJ2-1; CDR3aa: ASSYPGTRSNEQF
d_gene: TRBD1; v_gene: TRBV18; j_gene: TRBJ1-2; CDR3aa: ASSPDRAYGYT